The entry that follows covers one T cell receptor beta chain sequence. Antigen unknown. This table comes from immunoSEQ multiplex PCR, and its TCRdb copy is limited to in-frame clones, with some not included. The sample lists about 460,000 clones, about 88% seen once, with 1.7% in the top ten. The data originate from a study of Ad26.COV2.S vaccination and SARS-CoV-2 variants. Points from the study as a whole: Vaccine and placebo recipients had similar non-spike TCR breadth.

The CDR3 sequence is 17 residues long. Trimming at V came to 0 bases and at J to 0 bases, leaving 5 bases not matched to a gene. Germline lookup yields CDR1 SGHRS and CDR2 YFSETQ. Documented treatment: 15 to 20 received Ad26.COV2.S at low or high dose, single or two shots; about 5 received placebo; per-sample allocation not given. Sample collection was performed on day 63 after the first vaccine or placebo injection. The material was peripheral blood, obtained in a trial of Ad26.COV2.S vaccine versus placebo. The rearrangement uses TRBV5-1 and TRBJ2-2; 7 bases are shared with TRBD1. This receptor was identified in a person aged 18-60 years who received the Ad26.COV2.S COVID-19 vaccine or a placebo. The CDR3 loop reads CASSLAYGTANTGELFF. CDR3 DNA sequence: TGCGCCAGCAGCTTGGCCTACGGGACAGCGAACACCGGGGAGCTGTTTTTT.